This record concerns one T cell receptor beta chain sequence. As yet, its antigen is unknown. The data were obtained in a study of CD8+ T cells in alopecia areata. Study overall: Percent of scalp involved defined treated patients' severity scores.

General study points: Patients showed less clear TCR sequence sharing than mice, possibly partly because of HLA diversity. Treatment with tofacitinib significantly lowered scalp clonality and reduced expanded CD8+ clones among the top 100.

As the sequencing template, cDNA was produced by extracting RNA and reverse transcribing it. Using immunoSEQ multiplex PCR, the repertoire was profiled, and TCRdb retains in-frame clones only, with some absent. The sample has a few hundred thousand clones, approximately 72% seen once. After removal of 5 bases from V and 6 bases from J, the junction contained 9 bases not matched to a gene. Germline-derived CDR1 and CDR2 are MNHEY and SMNVEV (reference sequence). There are 14 residues in the CDR3. The treatment here: oral pan-JAK inhibitor, 5-10 mg twice daily. Alopecia areata patients gave lesional scalp punch biopsies and peripheral blood samples.

The sample was CD4+ T cells sorted from blood, taken at approximately week 42, from a patient treated with tofacitinib. The chain combines TRBV27 with TRBJ2-7; 8 positions match TRBD1. This clonotype originated in a human donor with alopecia areata. The CDR3 protein is CASSAWTGSGEQYF. CDR3 coding DNA: TGTGCCAGCAGTGCCTGGACAGGGTCGGGCGAGCAGTACTTC.